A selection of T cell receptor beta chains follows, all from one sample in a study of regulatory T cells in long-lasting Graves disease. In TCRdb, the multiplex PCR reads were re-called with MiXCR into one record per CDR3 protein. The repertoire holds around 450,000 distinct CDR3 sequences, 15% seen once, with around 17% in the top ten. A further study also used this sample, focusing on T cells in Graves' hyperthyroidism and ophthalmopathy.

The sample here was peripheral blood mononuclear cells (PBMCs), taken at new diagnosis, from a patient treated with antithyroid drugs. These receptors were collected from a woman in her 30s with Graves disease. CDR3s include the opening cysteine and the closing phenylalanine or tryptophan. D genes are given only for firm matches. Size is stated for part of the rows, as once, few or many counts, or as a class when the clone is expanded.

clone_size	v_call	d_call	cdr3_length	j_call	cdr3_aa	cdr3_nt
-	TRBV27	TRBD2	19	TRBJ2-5	CASSLLAGLAGEGEETQYF	TGTGCCAGCAGTTTATTAGCGGGACTAGCGGGAGAGGGAGAAGAGACCCAGTACTTC
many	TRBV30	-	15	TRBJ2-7	CAWTTGWGLTYEQYF	TGTGCCTGGACCACCGGTTGGGGGCTTACCTACGAGCAGTACTTC
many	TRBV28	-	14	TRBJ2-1	CASSLSQSYNEQFF	TGTGCCAGCAGTTTATCGCAGTCCTACAATGAGCAGTTCTTC
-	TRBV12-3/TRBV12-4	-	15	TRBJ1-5	CASSLQGLSSQPQHF	TGTGCCAGCAGCCTACAGGGTTTAAGTTCTCAGCCCCAGCATTTT
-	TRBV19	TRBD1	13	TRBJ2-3	CASNSQGSDTQYF	TGTGCCAGTAATTCACAGGGGTCAGATACGCAGTATTTT
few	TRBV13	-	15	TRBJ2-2	CASSLAGEFAGELFF	TGTGCCAGCAGCTTAGCCGGGGAGTTCGCCGGGGAGCTGTTTTTT
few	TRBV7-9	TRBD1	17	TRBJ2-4	CASSSSGTVLAKNIQYF	TGTGCCAGCAGCTCTTCCGGGACAGTCTTAGCCAAAAACATTCAGTACTTC
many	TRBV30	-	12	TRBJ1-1	CAWSVGSDEAFF	TGTGCCTGGAGTGTGGGGTCAGATGAAGCTTTCTTT
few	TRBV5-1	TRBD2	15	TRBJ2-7	CASSHSGRVGYEQYF	TGCGCCAGCAGCCATAGCGGGAGAGTCGGGTACGAGCAGTACTTC
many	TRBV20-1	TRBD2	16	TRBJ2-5	CSARASGRASQETQYF	TGCAGTGCTAGGGCTAGCGGGAGGGCCTCCCAAGAGACCCAGTACTTC
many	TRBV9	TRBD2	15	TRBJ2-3	CASSASSGNVDTQYF	TGTGCCAGCAGCGCCTCTAGCGGGAATGTAGATACGCAGTATTTT
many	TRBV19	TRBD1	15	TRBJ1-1	CASRTHRGSGTEAFF	TGTGCCAGTAGAACCCACAGGGGATCGGGCACTGAAGCTTTCTTT
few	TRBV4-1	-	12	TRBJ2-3	CASSRNRGTQYF	TGCGCCAGCAGCCGCAATAGAGGTACGCAGTATTTT
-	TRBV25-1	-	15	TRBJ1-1	CASSEWGSRNTEAFF	TGTGCCAGCAGTGAATGGGGCAGTCGGAACACTGAAGCTTTCTTT
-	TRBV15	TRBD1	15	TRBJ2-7	CATSARDRSPSEQYF	TGTGCCACCAGCGCGAGGGACAGGTCTCCTTCTGAGCAGTACTTC
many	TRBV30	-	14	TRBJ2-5	CAWMSSGIGETQYF	TGTGCCTGGATGTCCTCGGGAATCGGAGAGACCCAGTACTTC
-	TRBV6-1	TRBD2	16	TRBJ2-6	CASIRTGTSGANVLTF	TGTGCCAGCATCAGAACCGGGACTAGCGGCGCCAACGTCCTGACTTTC
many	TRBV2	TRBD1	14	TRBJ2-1	CASSAQGVGNEQFF	TGTGCCAGCAGTGCCCAGGGGGTAGGCAATGAGCAGTTCTTC
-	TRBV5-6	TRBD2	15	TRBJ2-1	CASSLSGRGWNEQFF	TGTGCCAGCAGCTTGAGCGGGAGAGGTTGGAATGAGCAGTTCTTC
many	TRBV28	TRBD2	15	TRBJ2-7	CASSLLTSGTYEQYF	TGTGCCAGCAGTCTGTTGACTAGCGGCACCTACGAGCAGTACTTC
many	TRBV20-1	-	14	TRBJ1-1	CSAWEYRLNTEAFF	TGCAGTGCCTGGGAGTATCGTCTGAACACTGAAGCTTTCTTT
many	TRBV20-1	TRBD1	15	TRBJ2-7	CSAVRRGQGAYEQYF	TGCAGTGCTGTACGACGAGGACAGGGGGCCTACGAGCAGTACTTC
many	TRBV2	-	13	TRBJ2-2	CASSELAPGELFF	TGTGCCAGCAGTGAACTAGCGCCCGGGGAGCTGTTTTTT
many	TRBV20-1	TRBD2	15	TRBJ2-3	CSARDGGSGTDTQYF	TGCAGTGCTAGAGATGGCGGGAGTGGCACAGATACGCAGTATTTT
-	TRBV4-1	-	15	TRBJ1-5	CASSQESGGGSPQHF	TGCGCCAGCAGCCAAGAGTCTGGAGGCGGGTCCCCCCAGCATTTT
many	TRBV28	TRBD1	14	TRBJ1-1	CASSFPGGVTEAFF	TGTGCCAGCAGTTTCCCAGGGGGAGTCACTGAAGCTTTCTTT
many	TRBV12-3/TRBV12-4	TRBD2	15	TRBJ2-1	CASSGRGAIYNEQFF	TGTGCCAGCTCGGGGCGGGGGGCCATCTACAATGAGCAGTTCTTC
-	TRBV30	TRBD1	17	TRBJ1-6	CAWRDRGRLDGNSPLHF	TGTGCCTGGAGGGACAGGGGGCGCCTTGACGGAAATTCACCCCTCCACTTT
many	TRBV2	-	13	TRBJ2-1	CASSEHYNNEQFF	TGTGCCAGCAGTGAACACTACAACAATGAGCAGTTCTTC
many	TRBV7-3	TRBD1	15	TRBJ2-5	CASSSGQAARETQYF	TGTGCCAGCAGCTCCGGACAGGCGGCTAGGGAGACCCAGTACTTC
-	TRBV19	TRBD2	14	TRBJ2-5	CASSTGLGQETQYF	TGTGCCAGTAGCACTGGACTAGGTCAAGAGACCCAGTACTTC
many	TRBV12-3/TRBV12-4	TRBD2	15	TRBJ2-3	CASSPGLVNTDTQYF	TGTGCCAGCAGTCCGGGACTAGTAAACACAGATACGCAGTATTTT
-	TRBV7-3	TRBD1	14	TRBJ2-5	CASSQGGGQETQYF	TGTGCCAGCAGCCAAGGGGGCGGACAAGAGACCCAGTACTTC
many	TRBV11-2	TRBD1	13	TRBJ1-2	CASLGQGNYGYTF	TGTGCCAGCTTGGGACAGGGCAACTATGGCTACACCTTC
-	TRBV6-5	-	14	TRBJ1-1	CASSYSLGATEAFF	TGTGCCAGCAGTTACTCGTTGGGGGCCACTGAAGCTTTCTTT